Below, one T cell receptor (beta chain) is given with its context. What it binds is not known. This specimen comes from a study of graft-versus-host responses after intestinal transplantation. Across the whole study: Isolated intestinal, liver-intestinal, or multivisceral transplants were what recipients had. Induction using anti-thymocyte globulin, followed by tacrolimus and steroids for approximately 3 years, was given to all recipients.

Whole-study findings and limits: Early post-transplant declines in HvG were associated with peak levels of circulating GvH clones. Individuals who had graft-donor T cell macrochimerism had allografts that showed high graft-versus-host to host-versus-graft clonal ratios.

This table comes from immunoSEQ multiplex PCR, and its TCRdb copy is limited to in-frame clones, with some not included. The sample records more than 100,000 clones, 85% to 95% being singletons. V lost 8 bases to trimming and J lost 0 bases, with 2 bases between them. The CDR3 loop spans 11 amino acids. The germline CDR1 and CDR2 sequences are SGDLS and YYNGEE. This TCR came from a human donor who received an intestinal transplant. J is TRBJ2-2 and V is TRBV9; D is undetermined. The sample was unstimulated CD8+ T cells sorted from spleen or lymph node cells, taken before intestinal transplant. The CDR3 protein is CASTNTGELFF. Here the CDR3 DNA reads TGTGCCAGTACGAACACCGGGGAGCTGTTTTTT.